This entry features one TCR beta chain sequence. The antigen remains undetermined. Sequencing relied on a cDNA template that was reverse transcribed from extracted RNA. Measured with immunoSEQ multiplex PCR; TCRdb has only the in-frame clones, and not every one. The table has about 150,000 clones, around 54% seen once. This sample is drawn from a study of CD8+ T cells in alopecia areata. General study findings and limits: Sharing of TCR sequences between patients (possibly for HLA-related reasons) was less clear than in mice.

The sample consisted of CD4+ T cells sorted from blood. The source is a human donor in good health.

The CDR3 region is CATSRDLGQTTAIYYGAFF. As DNA, the CDR3 is TGTGCCACCAGCAGAGATCTGGGACAGACCACGGCCATCTACTATGGGGCTTTCTTT. The gene calls are TRBV15 and TRBJ1-1, with 7 bases matching TRBD1. The CDR3 consists of 19 residues. With V trimmed by 0 bases and J by 11 bases, 24 bases remained unmatched. Germline V CDR1 and CDR2: LNHNV, YYDKDF (reference sequence). Filled out from reference TRBV15 and TRBJ1-1, the complete variable domain reads DAMVIQNPRYQVTQFGKPVTLSCSQTLNHNVMYWYQQKSSQAPKLLFHYYDKDFNNEADTPDNFQSRRPNTSFCFLDIRSPGLGDTAMYLCATSRDLGQTTAIYYGAFFGQGTRLTVV.